This T cell receptor beta chain was identified during a study of cytomegalovirus exposure and HLA in healthy donors. Regarding the study as a whole: In a later analysis, specific HLA alleles were associated with 15,000 or so TCR beta sequences at a 0.05 false discovery rate.

This clone was seen only a few times. What it recognizes is unknown. V lost 3 bases, J lost 0 bases, and 3 bases stayed unmatched. This CDR3 has 15 amino acids. Germline V CDR1 and CDR2: ENHRY, SYGVKD. It was with 60 Vbeta and 13 Jbeta primers that the PCR ran. Profiling relied on immunoSEQ multiplex PCR, and the TCRdb table lists in-frame clones only, not all of them. Of under 200,000 clones listed, around 68% are singletons. The material sequenced was PBMCs. The genes are TRBV10-3 and TRBJ2-7; TRBD2 agrees at 9 bases. The TCR comes from a woman between 40 and 50 years old in good health and CMV-seropositive. In nucleotides, the CDR3 is TGTGCCATCAGTGACGGCGGGAGGGGCTCCTACGAGCAGTACTTC. Translating gives CAISDGGRGSYEQYF.